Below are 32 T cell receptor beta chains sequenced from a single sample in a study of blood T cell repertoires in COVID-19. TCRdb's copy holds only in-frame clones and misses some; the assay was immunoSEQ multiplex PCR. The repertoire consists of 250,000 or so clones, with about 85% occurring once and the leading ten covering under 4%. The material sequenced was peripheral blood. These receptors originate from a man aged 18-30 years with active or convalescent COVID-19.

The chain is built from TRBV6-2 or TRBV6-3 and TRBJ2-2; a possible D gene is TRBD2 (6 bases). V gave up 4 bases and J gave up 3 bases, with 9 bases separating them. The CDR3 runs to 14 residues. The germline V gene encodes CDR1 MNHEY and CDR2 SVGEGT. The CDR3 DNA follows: TGTGCCAGCAGTTGGGACTGGGACACCGGGGAGCTGTTTTTT. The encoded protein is CASSWDWDTGELFF.

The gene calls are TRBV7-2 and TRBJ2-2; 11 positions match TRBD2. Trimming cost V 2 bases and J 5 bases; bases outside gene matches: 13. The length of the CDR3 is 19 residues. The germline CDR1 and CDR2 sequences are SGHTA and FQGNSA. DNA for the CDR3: TGTGCCAGCAGCTTATGGGGCCCGGCTAGCGGGGGGTGGACCGGGGAGCTGTTTTTT. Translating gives CASSLWGPASGGWTGELFF.

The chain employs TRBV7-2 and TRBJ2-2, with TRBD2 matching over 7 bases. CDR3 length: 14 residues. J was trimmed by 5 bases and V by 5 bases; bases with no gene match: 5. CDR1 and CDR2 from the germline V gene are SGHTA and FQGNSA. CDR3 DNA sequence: TGTGCCAGCAGCCGGAGTAGCGGGACCGGGGAGCTGTTTTTT. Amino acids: CASSRSSGTGELFF.

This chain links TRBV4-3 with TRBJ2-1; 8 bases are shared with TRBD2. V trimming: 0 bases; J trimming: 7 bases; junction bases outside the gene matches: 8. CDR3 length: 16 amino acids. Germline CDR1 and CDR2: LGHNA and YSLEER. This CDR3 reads CASSQDLAGLGNEQFF. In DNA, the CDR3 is TGCGCCAGCAGCCAAGATTTAGCGGGGCTGGGGAATGAGCAGTTCTTC.

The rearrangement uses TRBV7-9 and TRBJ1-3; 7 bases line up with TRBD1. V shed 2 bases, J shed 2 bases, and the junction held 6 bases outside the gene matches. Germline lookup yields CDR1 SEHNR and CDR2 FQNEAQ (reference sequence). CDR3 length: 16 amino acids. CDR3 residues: CASSLRQGEPGNTIYF. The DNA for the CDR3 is TGTGCCAGCAGCTTAAGACAGGGAGAGCCTGGAAACACCATATATTTT.

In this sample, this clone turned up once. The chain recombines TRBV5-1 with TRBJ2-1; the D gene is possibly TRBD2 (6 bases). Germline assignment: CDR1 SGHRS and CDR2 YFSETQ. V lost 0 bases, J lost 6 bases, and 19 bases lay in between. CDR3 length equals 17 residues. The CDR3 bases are TGCGCCAGCAGCTTGGGCCCGGAGGGGCGGGCTTCCAATGAGCAGTTCTTC. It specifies CASSLGPEGRASNEQFF.

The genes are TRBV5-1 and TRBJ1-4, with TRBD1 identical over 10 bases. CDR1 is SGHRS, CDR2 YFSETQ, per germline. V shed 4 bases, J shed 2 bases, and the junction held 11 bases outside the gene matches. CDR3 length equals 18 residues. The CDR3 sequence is CASSPMPGQGDTNEKLFF. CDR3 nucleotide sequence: TGCGCCAGCAGCCCCATGCCAGGACAGGGGGATACTAATGAAAAACTGTTTTTT.

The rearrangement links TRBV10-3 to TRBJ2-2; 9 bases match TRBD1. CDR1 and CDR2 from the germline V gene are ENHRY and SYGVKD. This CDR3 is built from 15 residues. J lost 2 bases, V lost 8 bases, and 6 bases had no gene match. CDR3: CAIGSGQGNTGELFF. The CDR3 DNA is TGTGCCATCGGATCGGGACAGGGCAACACCGGGGAGCTGTTTTTT.

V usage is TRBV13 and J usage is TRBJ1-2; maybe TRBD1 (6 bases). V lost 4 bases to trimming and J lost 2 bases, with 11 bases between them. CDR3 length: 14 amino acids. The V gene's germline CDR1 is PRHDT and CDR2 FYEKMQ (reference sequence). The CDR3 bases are TGTGCCAGCAGCTCAAGGACAGTCAACTATGGCTACACCTTC. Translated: CASSSRTVNYGYTF.

CDR3 amino acids: CASSRPGQGIVQPQHF. The CDR3 bases are TGTGCCAGCAGCCGCCCGGGACAGGGAATTGTGCAGCCCCAGCATTTT. The chain uses TRBV6-2 or TRBV6-3 and TRBJ1-5; TRBD1 aligns across 9 bases. This CDR3 spans 16 amino acids. Trimming removed 6 bases from V and 7 bases from J; junction bases left unmatched: 13. CDR1 is MNHEY, CDR2 SVGEGT, per germline.

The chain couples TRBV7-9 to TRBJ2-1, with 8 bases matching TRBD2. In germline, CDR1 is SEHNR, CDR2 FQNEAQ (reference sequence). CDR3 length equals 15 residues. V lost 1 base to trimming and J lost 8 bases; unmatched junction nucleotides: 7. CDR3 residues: CASSLGWTSTYEQFF. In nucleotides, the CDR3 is TGTGCCAGCAGCTTAGGGTGGACTAGCACCTATGAGCAGTTCTTC.

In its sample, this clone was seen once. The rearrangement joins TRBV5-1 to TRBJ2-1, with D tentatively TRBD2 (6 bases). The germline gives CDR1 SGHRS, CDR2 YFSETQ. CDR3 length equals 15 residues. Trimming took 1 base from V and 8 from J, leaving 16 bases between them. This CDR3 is CASSLFLVGGDEQFF. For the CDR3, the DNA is TGCGCCAGCAGCTTGTTTCTTGTGGGGGGTGATGAGCAGTTCTTC.

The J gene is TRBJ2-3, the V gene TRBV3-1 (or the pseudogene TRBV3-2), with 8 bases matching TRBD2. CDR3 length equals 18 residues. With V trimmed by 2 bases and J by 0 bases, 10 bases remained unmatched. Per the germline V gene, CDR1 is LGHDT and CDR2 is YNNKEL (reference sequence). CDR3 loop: CASSQRGSSGVSTDTQYF. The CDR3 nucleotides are TGTGCCAGCAGCCAAAGGGGTAGTAGCGGGGTTAGCACAGATACGCAGTATTTT.

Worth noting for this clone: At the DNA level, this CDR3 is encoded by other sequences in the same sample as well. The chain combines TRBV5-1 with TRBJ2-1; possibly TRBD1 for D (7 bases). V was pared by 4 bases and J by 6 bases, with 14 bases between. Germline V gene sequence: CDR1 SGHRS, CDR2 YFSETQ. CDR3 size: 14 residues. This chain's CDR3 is CASSPDRRGNEQFF. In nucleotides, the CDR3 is TGCGCCAGCAGCCCGGACAGGCGGGGCAATGAGCAGTTCTTC.

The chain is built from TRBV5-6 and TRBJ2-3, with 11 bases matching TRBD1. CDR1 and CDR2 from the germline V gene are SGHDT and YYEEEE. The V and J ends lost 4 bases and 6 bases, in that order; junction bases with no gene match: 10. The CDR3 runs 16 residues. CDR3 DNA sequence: TGTGCCAGCAGCCCGGACAGGGGGCGCGCTACGGATACGCAGTATTTT. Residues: CASSPDRGRATDTQYF.

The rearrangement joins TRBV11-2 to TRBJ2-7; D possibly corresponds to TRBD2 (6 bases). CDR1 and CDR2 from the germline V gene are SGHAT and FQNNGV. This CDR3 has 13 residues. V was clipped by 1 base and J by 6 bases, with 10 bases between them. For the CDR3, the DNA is TGTGCCAGCAGCTTAGGGGTCGGGGGCGAGCAGTACTTC. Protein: CASSLGVGGEQYF.

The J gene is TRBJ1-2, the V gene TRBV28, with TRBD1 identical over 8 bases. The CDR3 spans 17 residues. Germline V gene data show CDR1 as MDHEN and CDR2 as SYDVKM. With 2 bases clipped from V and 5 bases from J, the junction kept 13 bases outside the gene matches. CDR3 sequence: CASSLNRRQGAYYGYTF. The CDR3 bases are TGTGCCAGCAGTTTAAATCGCAGGCAGGGGGCGTATTATGGCTACACCTTC.

The CDR3 sequence: CASSVEISGQETQYF. The CDR3 region has the DNA TGTGCCAGCAGCGTAGAAATCAGCGGCCAAGAGACCCAGTACTTC. V usage is TRBV9 and J usage is TRBJ2-5; tentatively, D is TRBD2 (5 bases). Trimming took off 0 bases at V and 1 base at J, with 10 bases between the two ends. This CDR3 has 15 residues. Germline CDR1 reads SGDLS; CDR2 reads YYNGEE.

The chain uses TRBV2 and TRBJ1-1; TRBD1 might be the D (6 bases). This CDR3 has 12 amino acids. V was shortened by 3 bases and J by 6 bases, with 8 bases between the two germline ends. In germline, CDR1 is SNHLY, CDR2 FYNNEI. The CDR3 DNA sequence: TGTGCCAGCAGTGACAGGGGACCTGAAGCTTTCTTT. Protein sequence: CASSDRGPEAFF.

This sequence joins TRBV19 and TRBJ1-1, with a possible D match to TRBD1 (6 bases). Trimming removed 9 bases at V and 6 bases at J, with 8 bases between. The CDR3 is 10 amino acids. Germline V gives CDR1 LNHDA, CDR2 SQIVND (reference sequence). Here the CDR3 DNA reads TGTGCCAGCCAGGGGTCTGAAGCTTTCTTT. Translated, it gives CASQGSEAFF.

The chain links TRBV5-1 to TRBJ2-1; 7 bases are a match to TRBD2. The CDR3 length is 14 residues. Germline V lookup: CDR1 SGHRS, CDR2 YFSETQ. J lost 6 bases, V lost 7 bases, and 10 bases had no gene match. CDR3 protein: CASLLGEGPNEQFF. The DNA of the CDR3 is TGCGCCAGCCTCCTCGGGGAGGGCCCCAATGAGCAGTTCTTC.

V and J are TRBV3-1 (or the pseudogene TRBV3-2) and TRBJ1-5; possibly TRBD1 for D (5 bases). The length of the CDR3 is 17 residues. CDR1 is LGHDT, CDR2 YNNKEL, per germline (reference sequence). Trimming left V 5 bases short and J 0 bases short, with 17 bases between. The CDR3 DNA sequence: TGTGCCAGCAGCTCAGGACGGACAATAAATAGCAATCAGCCCCAGCATTTT. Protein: CASSSGRTINSNQPQHF.

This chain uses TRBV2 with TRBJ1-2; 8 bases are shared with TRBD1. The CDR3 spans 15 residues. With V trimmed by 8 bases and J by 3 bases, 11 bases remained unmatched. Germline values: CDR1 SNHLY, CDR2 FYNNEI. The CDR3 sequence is CASGPPGGADYGYTF. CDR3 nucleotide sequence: TGTGCCAGCGGGCCCCCAGGGGGCGCTGACTATGGCTACACCTTC. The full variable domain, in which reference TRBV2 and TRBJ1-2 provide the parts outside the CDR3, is EPEVTQTPSHQVTQMGQEVILRCVPISNHLYFYWYRQILGQKVEFLVSFYNNEISEKSEIFDDQFSVERPDGSNFTLKIRSTKLEDSAMYFCASGPPGGADYGYTFGSGTRLTVV.

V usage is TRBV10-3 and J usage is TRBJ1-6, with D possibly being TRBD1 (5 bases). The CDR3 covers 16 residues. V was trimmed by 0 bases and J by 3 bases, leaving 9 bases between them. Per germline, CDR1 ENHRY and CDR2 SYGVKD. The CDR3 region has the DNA TGTGCCATCAGTGAGTCGGGAGGGGACTATAATTCACCCCTCCACTTT. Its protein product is CAISESGGDYNSPLHF.

The CDR3 DNA follows: TGTGCCAGCAGCGGACCTGACAGACTAGCCAAAAACATTCAGTACTTC. Protein sequence: CASSGPDRLAKNIQYF. This chain connects TRBV11-2 to TRBJ2-4, with D tentatively TRBD1 (5 bases). This CDR3 spans 16 amino acids. Trimming pared 5 bases from V and 0 bases from J, leaving 14 bases between. In germline, CDR1 is SGHAT, CDR2 FQNNGV.

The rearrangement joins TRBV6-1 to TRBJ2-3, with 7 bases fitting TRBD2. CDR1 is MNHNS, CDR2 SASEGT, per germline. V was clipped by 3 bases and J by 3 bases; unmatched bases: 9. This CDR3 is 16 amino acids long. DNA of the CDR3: TGTGCCAGCAGTGAGGTCCCAGCGGGGAGGACAGATACGCAGTATTTT. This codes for CASSEVPAGRTDTQYF.

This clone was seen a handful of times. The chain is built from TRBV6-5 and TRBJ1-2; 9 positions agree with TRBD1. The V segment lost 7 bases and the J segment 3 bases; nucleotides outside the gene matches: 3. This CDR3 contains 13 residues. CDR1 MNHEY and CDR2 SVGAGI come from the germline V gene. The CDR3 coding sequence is TGTGCCAGCAAGAGGACAGGGGACTATGGCTACACCTTC. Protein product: CASKRTGDYGYTF.

Written as DNA, the CDR3 is TGTGCCTGGAGGGGCTACACTGAAGCTTTCTTT. This codes for CAWRGYTEAFF. The chain is built from TRBV30 and TRBJ1-1; D is ambiguous. Looked up from germline, CDR1 is GTSNPN and CDR2 is SVGIG (reference sequence). The CDR3 is 11 amino acids. With 3 bases removed from V and 3 bases from J, the gap between germline ends came to 5 bases.

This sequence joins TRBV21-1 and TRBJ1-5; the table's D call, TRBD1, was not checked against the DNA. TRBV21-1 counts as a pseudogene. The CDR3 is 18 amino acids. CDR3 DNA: TGTGCCAGCAATCCACTCCGGGACAGGGGGAATTGGAATCAGCCCCAGCATTTT. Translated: CASNPLRDRGNWNQPQHF.

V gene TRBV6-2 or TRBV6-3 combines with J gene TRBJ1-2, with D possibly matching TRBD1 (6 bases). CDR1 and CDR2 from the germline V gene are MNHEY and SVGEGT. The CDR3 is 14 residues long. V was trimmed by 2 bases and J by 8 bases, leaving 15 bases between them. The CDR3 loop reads CASSYVQGSYGYTF. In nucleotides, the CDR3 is TGTGCCAGCAGTTACGTACAGGGAAGTTACGGCTACACCTTC.

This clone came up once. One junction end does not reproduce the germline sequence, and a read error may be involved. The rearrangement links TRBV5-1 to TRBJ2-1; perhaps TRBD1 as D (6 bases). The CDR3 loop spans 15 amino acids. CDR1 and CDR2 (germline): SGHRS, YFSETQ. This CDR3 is CASSSSIGWDNDQFF. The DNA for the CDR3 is TGCGCCAGCAGCAGTAGCATAGGGTGGGACAATGATCAGTTCTTC.

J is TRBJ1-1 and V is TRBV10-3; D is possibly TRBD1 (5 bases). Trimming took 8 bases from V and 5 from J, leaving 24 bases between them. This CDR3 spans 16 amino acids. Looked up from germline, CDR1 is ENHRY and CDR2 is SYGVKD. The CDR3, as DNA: TGTGCCATCTCAGCCGATTTCAGGGAGGGGCGAACTGAAGCTTTCTTT. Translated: CAISADFREGRTEAFF.